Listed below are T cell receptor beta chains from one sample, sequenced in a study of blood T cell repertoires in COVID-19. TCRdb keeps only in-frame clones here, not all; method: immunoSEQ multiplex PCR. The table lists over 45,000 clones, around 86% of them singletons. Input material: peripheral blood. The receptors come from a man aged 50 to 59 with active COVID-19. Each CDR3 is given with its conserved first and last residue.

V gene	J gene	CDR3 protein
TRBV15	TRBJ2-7	CATSRDSQQVWEQYF
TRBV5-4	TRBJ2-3	CASSLGAAGGPDTQYF
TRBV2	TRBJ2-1	CASRPGSYNEQFF
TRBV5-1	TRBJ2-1	CASSPDAGNEQFF
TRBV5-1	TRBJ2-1	CASSLPGQGLPESYNEQFF
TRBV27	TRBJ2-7	CASRPRQGLGEQYF
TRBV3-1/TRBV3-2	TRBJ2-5	CASSPGLAGGFYQETQYF
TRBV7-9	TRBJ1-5	CASSLTGFQPQHF
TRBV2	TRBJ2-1	CASSGTSGRAVEQFF
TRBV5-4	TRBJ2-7	CASSLAEDYPYEQYF
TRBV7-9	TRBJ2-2	CASRSIPGKGGELFF
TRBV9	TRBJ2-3	CASSVRTDTQYF
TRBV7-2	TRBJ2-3	CASSPSGGTDTQYF
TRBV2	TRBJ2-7	CASKRDTAYEQYF
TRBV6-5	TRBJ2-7	CASSRGTDSYEQYF
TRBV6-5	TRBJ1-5	CASSSTGDRQPQHF
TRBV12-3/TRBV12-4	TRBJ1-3	CASRMGPGNTIYF
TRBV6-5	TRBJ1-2	CASSPTGTNYGYTF
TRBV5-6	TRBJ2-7	CASTSGEGSYEQYF
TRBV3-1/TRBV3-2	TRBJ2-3	CASSQFGGGPTDTQYF
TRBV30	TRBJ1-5	CAWSVQENQPQHF
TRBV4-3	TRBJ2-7	CASSQDPPGQASSYEQYF
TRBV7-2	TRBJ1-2	CASSLGQLGGYGYTF
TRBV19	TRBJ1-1	CASSPDPTGGTEAFF
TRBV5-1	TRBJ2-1	CASSPGLLSNEQFF
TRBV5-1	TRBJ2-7	CASSLGQGAPYEQYF
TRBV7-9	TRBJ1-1	CASSLASTGGEAFF
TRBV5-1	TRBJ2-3	CASSLASGGSGADTQYF
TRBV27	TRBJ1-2	CASRNDRGLGYTF